The clone carrying this T cell receptor (beta chain) was seen only once. The target antigen is unknown. Nominally healthy donors provided the samples, though records likely missed some immune exposures. V shed 6 bases and J 3 bases; nucleotides not matched to a gene: 6. The CDR3 has 15 amino acids. Germline V lookup: CDR1 SGHTA, CDR2 FQGNSA. The record originates from a study of cytomegalovirus exposure and HLA in healthy donors. Both 60 Vbeta primers and 13 Jbeta primers went into the PCR. The protocol was immunoSEQ multiplex PCR, while the TCRdb copy is restricted to in-frame clones and leaves out a portion. The sample yields approximately 190,000 clones, roughly 82% seen once. Study-level findings and limits: There were approximately 150 TCR beta chains listed as cytomegalovirus-associated. Most TCR beta V segments were productive about 87% or about 30% of the time in an earlier analysis. Many donors carried some public TCRs, although rarity characterized most TCR sequences.

J is TRBJ2-2 and V is TRBV7-2; 8 bases fit TRBD1. Sequencing used PBMCs. This clonotype was obtained from a woman aged 50 to 60 in good health and CMV-seropositive. The CDR3 region is CASSKSRGHTGELFF. The DNA of the CDR3 is TGTGCCAGCAGTAAAAGCAGGGGGCACACCGGGGAGCTGTTTTTT.